The 2 T cell receptor beta chains listed next were all sequenced from one sample in a study of quantifying T cell responses using KT2 cells. About the research overall: Reverse transcription used primers in the TCR alpha and beta constant regions.

The cDNA 3' end received a ligated oligonucleotide with a UMI. First-round PCR used about 4 cycles and beta primers RC1.1 and RC1.2 covering TRBC1 and TRBC2. A single record per CDR3 protein comes from TCRdb applying MiXCR to the UMI-ligation and nested PCR reads. The table records tens of thousands of distinct CDR3 sequences, around 10% of them present only once. The sequenced sample consisted of PBMCs spiked with cells of the T cell clone KT2. The source is a human donor.

V is TRBV10-3 and J is TRBJ1-6; 11 bases agree with TRBD1. CDR1 and CDR2 from the germline V gene are ENHRY and SYGVKD. CDR3 length equals 14 residues. The V and J ends lost 6 bases and 9 bases, in that order; junction bases with no gene match: 4. CDR3: CAIRTGTGGSPLHF. CDR3 nucleotide sequence: TGTGCCATCAGGACCGGGACAGGGGGTTCACCCCTCCACTTT.

The V gene is TRBV20-1, the J gene TRBJ1-5, with a weak D call TRBD1 (6 bases). V dropped 4 bases and J dropped 2 bases, with 9 bases sitting between them. The CDR3 runs to 13 residues. Germline CDR1 and CDR2: DFQATT and SNEGSKA (reference sequence). The CDR3 reads CSATGDGNQPQHF. The CDR3, as DNA: TGCAGTGCTACAGGGGATGGCAATCAGCCCCAGCATTTT.